This section outlines one T cell receptor (beta chain) sequence together with its context. The data stem from a study of beta chain features in type 1 diabetes. Every isolated RNA sample was fully reverse transcribed, so sequencing captured expressed TCRB transcripts. Clones were read by immunoSEQ multiplex PCR, and TCRdb kept only the in-frame ones, dropping some. In the table there are around 340,000 clones, 7.5% to 9% of which are singletons. The CDR3 is 15 amino acids. The source is a young woman in good health. The chain links TRBV21-1 to TRBJ2-1; TRBD2 was called by the table and not checked on the DNA. TRBV21-1 is classified as a pseudogene. Sample: central memory CD4+ T cells from blood. This CDR3 is CASSKRGGWDNEQFF. The CDR3 DNA follows: TGTGCCAGCAGCAAACGAGGAGGCTGGGACAATGAGCAGTTCTTC.